The 5 T cell receptor beta chains listed next were all sequenced from one sample in a study of T cell responses to AZD1222 COVID-19 vaccine. The protocol was immunoSEQ multiplex PCR, while the TCRdb copy is restricted to in-frame clones and leaves out a portion. The profile shows 85,000 to 120,000 clones, 90% of them singletons. Material: peripheral blood, obtained on day 0 of AZD1222 vaccination. These receptors were obtained from an adult in good health.

The V and J genes are TRBV7-2 and TRBJ2-5, with 7 bases fitting TRBD1. Germline V gene data show CDR1 as SGHTA and CDR2 as FQGNSA. This CDR3 has 14 residues. V lost 3 bases to trimming and J lost 2 bases; unmatched junction nucleotides: 3. Here the CDR3 reads CASSFGDRQETQYF. The CDR3 region has the DNA TGTGCCAGCAGCTTCGGGGACAGACAAGAGACCCAGTACTTC.

The V call is TRBV5-1, the J call TRBJ2-1, with 8 bases identical to TRBD1. V shed 2 bases, J shed 2 bases, and the junction held 6 bases outside the gene matches. Per the germline V gene, CDR1 is SGHRS and CDR2 is YFSETQ. The CDR3 is made up of 16 amino acids. Here the CDR3 DNA reads TGCGCCAGCAGCTTTCTACAGGGGGGCCCCTACAATGAGCAGTTCTTC. Its translation is CASSFLQGGPYNEQFF.

The CDR3 region has the DNA TGTGCCAGCAGCCCCAGACAGGGGGTAATCAACACTGAAGCTTTCTTT. This codes for CASSPRQGVINTEAFF. The chain employs TRBV21-1 and TRBJ1-1; no DNA check was done on the table's D call, TRBD1. TRBV21-1 is classified as a pseudogene. This CDR3 region has 16 residues.

The CDR3: CASTLQGLQPFGYTF. In DNA, the CDR3 is TGTGCCAGCACCTTACAGGGGTTGCAGCCCTTTGGCTACACCTTC. The gene calls are TRBV5-5 and TRBJ1-2, with 7 bases fitting TRBD1. Germline V CDR1 and CDR2: SGHKS, YYEKEE (reference sequence). Trimming cost V 6 bases and J 7 bases; bases outside gene matches: 15. The CDR3 loop spans 15 amino acids.

The chain joins TRBV20-1 to TRBJ1-1; 7 nucleotides agree with TRBD1. Germline assignment: CDR1 DFQATT and CDR2 SNEGSKA (reference sequence). The CDR3 sequence is 10 residues long. V shed 6 bases and J 11 bases; nucleotides not matched to a gene: 6. The CDR3 reads CSATGQAAFF. The CDR3 DNA sequence: TGCAGTGCCACAGGACAGGCGGCTTTCTTT.